Presented here are 14 T cell receptor beta chains from one specimen sequenced in a study of cytomegalovirus exposure and HLA in healthy donors (dated by TCRdb to the late 2010s). The library was generated by the immunoSEQ multiplex PCR assay. A mixture of 60 forward primers for TCR Vbeta segments and 13 reverse primers for TCR Jbeta segments was used in the multiplex PCR. TCRdb carries this immuneACCESS record with in-frame sequences only. Its versions omit some clonotypes, under half of them owing to an unresolved V gene in the studies checked, with the rest unexplained. This sample gives 150,000 to 200,000 clones in total; almost 80% of them show up just once. 6.3% of the sample rests with the top ten. Sample: PBMCs. Source of these receptors: a man in his forties in good health and CMV-seropositive.

V usage is TRBV7-2 and J usage is TRBJ2-5; 8 bases line up with TRBD2. This CDR3 is 15 amino acids long. V shed 5 bases and J 4 bases; nucleotides not matched to a gene: 9. CDR1 is SGHTA, CDR2 FQGNSA, per germline. CDR3: CASSPGRSGRETQYF. The CDR3 DNA reads as TGTGCCAGCAGCCCTGGAAGGAGCGGGAGAGAGACCCAGTACTTC.

This chain uses TRBV6-1 with TRBJ2-1, with 10 positions matching TRBD2. The germline V gene encodes CDR1 MNHNS and CDR2 SASEGT. There are 16 residues in the CDR3. The ends lost 4 bases at V and 8 bases at J; junction bases unmatched: 11. The CDR3 DNA sequence: TGTGCCAGCAGTGCTTCCCCTAGCGGGAGTTACGATGAGCAGTTCTTC. It codes for CASSASPSGSYDEQFF.

This chain links TRBV7-2 with TRBJ2-7, with D perhaps TRBD1 (6 bases). The germline V gene encodes CDR1 SGHTA and CDR2 FQGNSA. The CDR3 spans 17 residues. Trimming shortened V by 1 base and J by 0 bases, and 16 bases separated the two germline ends. The CDR3 here is CASSLVRRGPPSYEQYF. The CDR3 nucleotides read TGTGCCAGCAGCTTAGTTCGCAGGGGCCCCCCCTCCTACGAGCAGTACTTC.

The chain is built from TRBV11-3 and TRBJ2-4, with D unclear. V was cut by 1 base and J by 8 bases, with 3 bases left in between. CDR3 size: 11 residues. CDR1 is SGHNT, CDR2 YENEEA, per germline. The CDR3 here is CASSLVDIQYF. Written as DNA, the CDR3 is TGTGCCAGCAGCTTAGTAGACATTCAGTACTTC.

The V gene is TRBV5-1, the J gene TRBJ2-7; 8 positions match TRBD2. V was clipped by 1 base and J by 0 bases; unmatched bases: 3. The length of the CDR3 is 15 residues. From germline, CDR1 is SGHRS and CDR2 YFSETQ. The CDR3 region is CASSLFAGGSYEQYF. The CDR3, as DNA: TGCGCCAGCAGCTTGTTCGCGGGGGGCTCCTACGAGCAGTACTTC.

The rearrangement uses TRBV21-1 and TRBJ2-3; TRBD2 was called by the table and not checked on the DNA. TRBV21-1 is classified as a pseudogene. The CDR3 runs 15 residues. The CDR3 region has the DNA TGTGCCAGCAGCAAGACGAAGAGGGCCACAGATACGCAGTATTTT. It specifies CASSKTKRATDTQYF.

The chain uses TRBV6-5 and TRBJ2-5; TRBD2 aligns across 15 bases. The V segment lost 8 bases and the J segment 4 bases; nucleotides outside the gene matches: 5. CDR3 size: 15 residues. Germline loops: CDR1 MNHEY, CDR2 SVGAGI. CDR3 residues: CASRGLAGGVETQYF. CDR3 nucleotide sequence: TGTGCCAGCCGTGGACTAGCGGGAGGGGTAGAGACCCAGTACTTC.

The chain has TRBV11-3 and TRBJ1-1, with 9 positions matching TRBD1. The CDR3 runs to 16 residues. V trimming: 0 bases; J trimming: 1 base; junction bases outside the gene matches: 3. From germline, CDR1 is SGHNT and CDR2 YENEEA. The CDR3: CASSLETGGGNTEAFF. CDR3 DNA: TGTGCCAGCAGCTTAGAAACAGGGGGCGGGAACACTGAAGCTTTCTTT.

V usage is TRBV10-2 and J usage is TRBJ2-3, with 7 bases matching TRBD2. The germline V gene has CDR1 WSHSY and CDR2 SAAADI. This CDR3 is built from 15 residues. Trimming cost V 7 bases and J 3 bases; bases outside gene matches: 10. The CDR3, as DNA: TGCGCCAGCACGAAGGAGGGAGGGGAGACAGATACGCAGTATTTT. Its translation: CASTKEGGETDTQYF.

There are a few counts of this clone. Other DNA sequences in the sample encode the same CDR3. The rearrangement links TRBV19 to TRBJ1-5; a possible D gene is TRBD1 (6 bases). The CDR3 has 13 amino acids. Germline lookup yields CDR1 LNHDA and CDR2 SQIVND (reference sequence). V was shortened by 6 bases and J by 7 bases, with 13 bases between the two germline ends. The CDR3 is CASSSGVRQPQHF. CDR3 bases: TGTGCCAGTAGCTCAGGGGTCCGGCAGCCCCAGCATTTT.

About this clone: The junction does not match germline at one end; this may be a read error. Other DNA sequences in this specimen translate into the identical CDR3. This rearrangement joins TRBV6-5 to TRBJ1-5; TRBD1 matches 8 bases. The CDR3 has 14 amino acids. CDR1 and CDR2 from the germline V gene are MNHEY and SVGAGI. The chain's CDR3 is CASSWTGSNQPQHF. CDR3 nucleotide sequence: TGTGCCAGCAGTTGGACAGGGAGCAATCAGCCTCAGCATTTT.

V usage is TRBV25-1 and J usage is TRBJ1-5, with D unclear. Germline V gene sequence: CDR1 MGHDK, CDR2 SYGVNS. The CDR3 covers 15 residues. V was trimmed by 2 bases and J by 3 bases, leaving 11 bases between them. This CDR3 is CASSEGRVANQPQHF. For the CDR3, the DNA is TGTGCCAGCAGTGAAGGGAGGGTGGCCAATCAGCCCCAGCATTTT. Complete variable domain (other parts from reference TRBV25-1 and TRBJ1-5): EADIYQTPRYLVIGTGKKITLECSQTMGHDKMYWYQQDPGMELHLIHYSYGVNSTEKGDLSSESTVSRIRTEHFPLTLESARPSHTSQYLCASSEGRVANQPQHFGDGTRLSIL.

J is TRBJ1-2 and V is TRBV19, with 8 bases matching TRBD1. Trimming removed 4 bases from V and 5 bases from J; junction bases left unmatched: 3. Germline assignment: CDR1 LNHDA and CDR2 SQIVND (reference sequence). The CDR3 sequence is 13 residues long. DNA of the CDR3: TGTGCCAGTAGTACATGGACAGGGTATGGCTACACCTTC. Amino acid sequence: CASSTWTGYGYTF. The complete variable domain, with remaining parts taken from reference TRBV19 and TRBJ1-2, reads DGGITQSPKYLFRKEGQNVTLSCEQNLNHDAMYWYRQDPGQGLRLIYYSQIVNDFQKGDIAEGYSVSREKKESFPLTVTSAQKNPTAFYLCASSTWTGYGYTFGSGTRLTVV.

V is TRBV19 and J is TRBJ1-4; tentative D call: TRBD1 (5 bases). The germline V and J ends were trimmed by 9 bases and 6 bases, with 14 bases remaining between them. Germline V CDR1 and CDR2: LNHDA, SQIVND (reference sequence). The CDR3 is 13 residues long. The CDR3 bases are TGTGCCAGCCGGAAGGGGTTCGATGAAAAACTGTTTTTT. This codes for CASRKGFDEKLFF.